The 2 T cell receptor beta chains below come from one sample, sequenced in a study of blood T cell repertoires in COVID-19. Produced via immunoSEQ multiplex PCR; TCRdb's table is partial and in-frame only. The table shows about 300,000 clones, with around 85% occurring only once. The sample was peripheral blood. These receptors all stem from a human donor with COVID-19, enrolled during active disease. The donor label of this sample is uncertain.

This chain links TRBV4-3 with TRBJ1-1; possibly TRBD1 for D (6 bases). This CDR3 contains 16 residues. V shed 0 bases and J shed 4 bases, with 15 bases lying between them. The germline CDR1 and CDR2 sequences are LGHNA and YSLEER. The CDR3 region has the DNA TGCGCCAGCAGCCAAGATTTCGGGGGGCTCGGCACTGAAGCTTTCTTT. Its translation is CASSQDFGGLGTEAFF.

CDR3 DNA: TGTGCCAGCAGCTACAACCTTCGGGCAGGGGGTCAAGAGACCCAGTACTTC. This codes for CASSYNLRAGGQETQYF. This sequence joins TRBV5-4 and TRBJ2-5; 7 nucleotides line up with TRBD1. Trimming took 3 bases from V and 2 from J; bases not matched to a gene: 13. The CDR3 has 17 residues. Per germline, CDR1 SGHNT and CDR2 YYREEE (reference sequence).